This passage covers 2 T cell receptor beta chains from one sample sequenced in a study of beta chain features in type 1 diabetes. As every portion of the isolated RNA was reverse transcribed, the sequencing read expressed TCRB transcripts. Sequencing used immunoSEQ multiplex PCR; TCRdb keeps in-frame clones, though not all of them. Of about half a million clones detected, 9.5% to 12% appear once; the ten largest clones hold roughly 0.046%. Sequencing used naive CD4+ T cells from blood. These receptors were obtained from a woman younger than 30 in good health.

V is TRBV4-1 and J is TRBJ1-3, with D possibly matching TRBD1 (5 bases). CDR3 length: 16 residues. The V end lost 1 base, the J end lost 4 bases, and 14 bases lay between the germline ends. CDR1 and CDR2 from the germline V gene are MGHRA and YSYEKL. CDR3: CASSQGDRPGGNTIYF. The DNA for the CDR3 is TGCGCCAGCAGCCAAGGGGACCGTCCAGGGGGAAACACCATATATTTT.

The J gene is TRBJ1-1, the V gene TRBV2, with a possible D match to TRBD1 (5 bases). The germline V gene encodes CDR1 SNHLY and CDR2 FYNNEI. The CDR3 contains 14 residues. V lost 6 bases and J lost 1, with 12 bases in between. The CDR3 coding sequence is TGTGCCAGCAGGGGGGTCAGACAGAACACTGAAGCTTTCTTT. Its protein product is CASRGVRQNTEAFF.